Given below is one TCR beta chain in context. Assay: immunoSEQ multiplex PCR; the TCRdb copy retains only in-frame clones and omits some. The table has roughly 400,000 clones, roughly 88% seen once. The data were taken from a study of blood T cell repertoires in COVID-19. Study at large: T cells, B-cell-depleted T cells, or PBMCs supplied cDNA or gDNA.

Allocation to cohorts depended on clinical history reported by the participants. Germline lookup yields CDR1 SGHTA and CDR2 FQGNSA. V trimming: 5 bases; J trimming: 0 bases; junction bases outside the gene matches: 17. CDR3 length equals 19 residues. The gene calls are TRBV7-2 and TRBJ2-3; 7 positions agree with TRBD1. The clonotype was recovered from a woman between 18 and 30 years old who had been exposed to COVID-19. The sequenced sample was PBMCs or T cells enriched from blood (not recorded which). CDR3 sequence (DNA): TGTGCCAGCAGCCGCAGGGACAGACGGACTCAAACTAGCACAGATACGCAGTATTTT. It yields the protein CASSRRDRRTQTSTDTQYF.